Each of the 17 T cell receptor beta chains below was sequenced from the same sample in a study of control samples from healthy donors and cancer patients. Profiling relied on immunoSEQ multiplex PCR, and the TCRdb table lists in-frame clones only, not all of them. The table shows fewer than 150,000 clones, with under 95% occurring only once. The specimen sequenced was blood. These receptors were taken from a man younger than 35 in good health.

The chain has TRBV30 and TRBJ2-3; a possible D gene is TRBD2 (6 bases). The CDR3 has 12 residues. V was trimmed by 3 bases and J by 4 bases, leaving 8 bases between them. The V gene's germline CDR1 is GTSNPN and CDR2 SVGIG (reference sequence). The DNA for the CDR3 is TGTGCCTGGAGCGGAGGGTCAGATACGCAGTATTTT. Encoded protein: CAWSGGSDTQYF.

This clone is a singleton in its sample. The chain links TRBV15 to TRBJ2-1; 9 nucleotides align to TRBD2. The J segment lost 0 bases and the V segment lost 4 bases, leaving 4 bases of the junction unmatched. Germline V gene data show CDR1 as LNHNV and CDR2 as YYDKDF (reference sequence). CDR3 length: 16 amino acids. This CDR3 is CATSKGLAGSYNEQFF. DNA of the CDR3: TGTGCCACCAGCAAGGGACTAGCCGGCTCCTACAATGAGCAGTTCTTC.

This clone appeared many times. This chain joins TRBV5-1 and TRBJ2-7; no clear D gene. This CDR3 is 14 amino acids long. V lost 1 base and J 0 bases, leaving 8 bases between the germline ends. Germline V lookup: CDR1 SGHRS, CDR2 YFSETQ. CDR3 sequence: CASSLMPDSYEQYF. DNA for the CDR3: TGCGCCAGCAGCTTGATGCCGGACTCCTACGAGCAGTACTTC. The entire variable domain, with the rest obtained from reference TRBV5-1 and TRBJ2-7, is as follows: KAGVTQTPRYLIKTRGQQVTLSCSPISGHRSVSWYQQTPGQGLQFLFEYFSETQRNKGNFPGRFSGRQFSNSRSEMNVSTLELGDSALYLCASSLMPDSYEQYFGPGTRLTVT.

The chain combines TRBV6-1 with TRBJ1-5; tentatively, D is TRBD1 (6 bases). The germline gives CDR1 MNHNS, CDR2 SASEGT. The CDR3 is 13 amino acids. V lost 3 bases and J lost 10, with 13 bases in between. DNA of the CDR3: TGTGCCAGCAGTGACCTGACAGGTCCCCCCCAGCATTTT. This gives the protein CASSDLTGPPQHF.

CDR3 in amino acids: CASSLSVSSYEQYF. CDR3 DNA sequence: TGTGCCAGCAGCTTATCTGTCTCCTCCTACGAGCAGTACTTC. The rearrangement links TRBV7-6 to TRBJ2-7; D ambiguous. Between the trimmed V and J ends, which lost 2 bases and 0 bases, there was a span of 8 bases. CDR1 is SGHVS, CDR2 FNYEAQ, per germline. The CDR3 length is 14 residues. The whole variable domain, filled in from reference TRBV7-6 and TRBJ2-7, reads GAGVSQSPRYKVTKRGQDVALRCDPISGHVSLYWYRQALGQGPEFLTYFNYEAQQDKSGLPNDRFSAERPEGSISTLTIQRTEQRDSAMYRCASSLSVSSYEQYFGPGTRLTVT.

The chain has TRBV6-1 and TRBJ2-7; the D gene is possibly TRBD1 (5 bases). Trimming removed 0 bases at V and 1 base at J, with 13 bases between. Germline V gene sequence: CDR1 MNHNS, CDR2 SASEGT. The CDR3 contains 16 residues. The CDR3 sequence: CASSEARVRASYEQYF. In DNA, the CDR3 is TGTGCCAGCAGTGAAGCCAGGGTCCGAGCTTCCTACGAGCAGTACTTC.

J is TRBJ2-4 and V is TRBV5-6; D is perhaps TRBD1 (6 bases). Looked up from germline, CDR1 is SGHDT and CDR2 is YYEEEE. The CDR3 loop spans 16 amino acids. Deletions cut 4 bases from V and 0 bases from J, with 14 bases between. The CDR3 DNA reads TGTGCCAGCAGCCCACCCTGGGGGCTAGCCAAAAACATTCAGTACTTC. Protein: CASSPPWGLAKNIQYF.

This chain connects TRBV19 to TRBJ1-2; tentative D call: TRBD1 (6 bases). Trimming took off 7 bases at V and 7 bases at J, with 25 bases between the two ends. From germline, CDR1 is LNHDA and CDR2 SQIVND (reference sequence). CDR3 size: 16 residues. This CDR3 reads CASNALPGTSWSGYTF. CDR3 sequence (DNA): TGTGCCAGTAATGCCCTGCCAGGGACAAGTTGGAGTGGCTACACCTTC. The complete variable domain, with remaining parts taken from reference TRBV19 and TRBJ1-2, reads DGGITQSPKYLFRKEGQNVTLSCEQNLNHDAMYWYRQDPGQGLRLIYYSQIVNDFQKGDIAEGYSVSREKKESFPLTVTSAQKNPTAFYLCASNALPGTSWSGYTFGSGTRLTVV.

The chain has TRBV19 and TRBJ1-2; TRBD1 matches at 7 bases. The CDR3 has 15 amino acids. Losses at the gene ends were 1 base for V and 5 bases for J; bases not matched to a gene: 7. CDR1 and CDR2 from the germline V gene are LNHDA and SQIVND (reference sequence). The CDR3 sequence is CASSIAGGQYYGYTF. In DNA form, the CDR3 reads TGTGCCAGTAGTATAGCAGGGGGACAATATTATGGCTACACCTTC.

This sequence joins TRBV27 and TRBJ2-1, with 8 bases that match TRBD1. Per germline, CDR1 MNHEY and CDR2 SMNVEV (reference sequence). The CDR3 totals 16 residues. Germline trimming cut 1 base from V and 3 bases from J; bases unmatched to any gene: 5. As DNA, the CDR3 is TGTGCCAGCAGTTTATTGAGGACAGGGAACTACAATGAGCAGTTCTTC. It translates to CASSLLRTGNYNEQFF.

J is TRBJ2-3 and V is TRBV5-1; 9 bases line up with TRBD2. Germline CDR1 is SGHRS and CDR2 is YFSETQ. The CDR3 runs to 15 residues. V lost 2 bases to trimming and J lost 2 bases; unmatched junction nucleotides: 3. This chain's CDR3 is CASSFLAGPTDTQYF. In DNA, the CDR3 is TGCGCCAGCAGCTTTCTAGCGGGGCCCACAGATACGCAGTATTTT.

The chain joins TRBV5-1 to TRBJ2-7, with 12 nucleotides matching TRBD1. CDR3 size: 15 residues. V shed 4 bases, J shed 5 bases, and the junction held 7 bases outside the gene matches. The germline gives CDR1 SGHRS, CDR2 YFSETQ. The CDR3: CASSTGTGGSDEQYF. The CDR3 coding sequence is TGCGCCAGCAGCACGGGGACAGGGGGCAGCGACGAGCAGTACTTC.

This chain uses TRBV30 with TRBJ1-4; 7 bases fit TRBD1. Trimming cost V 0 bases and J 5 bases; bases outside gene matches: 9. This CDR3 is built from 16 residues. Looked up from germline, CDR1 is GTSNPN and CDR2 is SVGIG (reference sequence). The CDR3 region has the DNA TGTGCCTGGAGTGTGCCGGGGGACAGACCGAATGAAAAACTGTTTTTT. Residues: CAWSVPGDRPNEKLFF.

DNA for the CDR3: TGCAGCGTTGAAGATTGGGGTACGAACACTGAAGCTTTCTTT. As protein: CSVEDWGTNTEAFF. The chain links TRBV29-1 to TRBJ1-1; D is unresolved. The germline V gene has CDR1 SQVTM and CDR2 ANQGSEA. This CDR3 spans 14 amino acids. Trimming removed 0 bases at V and 1 base at J, with 9 bases between.

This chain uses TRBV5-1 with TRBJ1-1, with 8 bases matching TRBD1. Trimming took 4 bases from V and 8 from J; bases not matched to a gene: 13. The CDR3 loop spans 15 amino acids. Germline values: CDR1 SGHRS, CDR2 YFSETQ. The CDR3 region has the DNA TGCGCCAGCAGCCTCAACATTGGACAGGGTGCCGAAGCTTTCTTT. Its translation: CASSLNIGQGAEAFF.

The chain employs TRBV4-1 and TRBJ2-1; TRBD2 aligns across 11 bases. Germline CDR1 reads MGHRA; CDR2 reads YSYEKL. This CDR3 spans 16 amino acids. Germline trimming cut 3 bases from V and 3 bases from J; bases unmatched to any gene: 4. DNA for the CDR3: TGCGCCAGCAGCCAGGCGACTAGCGGGGTCTACAATGAGCAGTTCTTC. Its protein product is CASSQATSGVYNEQFF.

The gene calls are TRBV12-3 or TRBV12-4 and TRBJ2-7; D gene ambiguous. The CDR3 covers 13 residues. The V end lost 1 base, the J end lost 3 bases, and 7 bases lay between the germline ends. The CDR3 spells CASSLGLYYEQYF. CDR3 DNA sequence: TGTGCCAGCAGTTTAGGGCTCTACTACGAGCAGTACTTC.